This is a list of T cell receptor beta chains from one sample in a study of cytomegalovirus exposure and HLA in healthy donors. The method was immunoSEQ multiplex PCR; TCRdb's version includes in-frame clones alone and lacks a portion of them. The repertoire holds tens of thousands of clones, with 60% to 80% as singletons. The sequenced material came from PBMCs. These receptors came from a man aged 35-49 years in good health and CMV-seronegative. CDR3s include the opening cysteine and the closing phenylalanine or tryptophan. D genes are given only for firm matches. Part of the rows lack a size; the others show once, few, many or a class for expanded clones.

d_gene	j_gene	abundance	v_gene	CDR3aa	CDR3nt
NA	TRBJ2-7	NA	TRBV27	CASSLSAKWGHYEQYF	TGTGCCAGCAGTTTATCGGCCAAATGGGGCCACTACGAGCAGTACTTC
TRBD2	TRBJ2-5	NA	TRBV5-1	CASSLAGLAGGQETQYF	TGCGCCAGCAGCTTGGCGGGACTAGCGGGGGGCCAAGAGACCCAGTACTTC
NA	TRBJ1-2	NA	TRBV6-5	CASSPFGRHYGYTF	TGTGCCAGCAGCCCCTTCGGGAGGCACTATGGCTACACCTTC
TRBD2	TRBJ2-3	NA	TRBV27	CASSYLAGGLAGGSSTDTQYF	TGTGCCAGCAGTTACCTTGCGGGGGGATTAGCGGGAGGGTCTAGCACAGATACGCAGTATTTT
NA	TRBJ1-1	once	TRBV5-1	CASSLAGGAIIGEAFF	TGCGCCAGCAGCTTGGCCGGGGGGGCGATAATCGGAGAAGCTTTCTTT
NA	TRBJ1-6	NA	TRBV9	CASSVDSHSYNSPLHF	TGTGCCAGCAGCGTTGACAGTCACTCCTATAATTCACCCCTCCACTTT
NA	TRBJ2-6	NA	TRBV4-1	CASSWTKIPGANVLTF	TGCGCCAGCAGCTGGACAAAGATTCCTGGGGCCAACGTCCTGACTTTC
TRBD1	TRBJ2-3	NA	TRBV25-1	CAARTGKGSDTQYF	TGTGCCGCAAGGACAGGAAAGGGTTCAGATACGCAGTATTTT
NA	TRBJ1-2	NA	TRBV27	CASSFPLGYTF	TGTGCCAGCAGTTTTCCCCTGGGCTACACCTTC
NA	TRBJ2-7	few	TRBV5-1	CASSPDSYSYEQYF	TGCGCCAGCAGCCCTGACAGTTACTCCTACGAGCAGTACTTC
TRBD1	TRBJ1-1	NA	TRBV6-4	CARATDREVAATEAFF	TGTGCCAGAGCCACGGACAGGGAGGTAGCGGCCACTGAAGCTTTCTTT
NA	TRBJ2-3	NA	TRBV5-4	CASSGVNLNTDTQYF	TGTGCCAGCAGCGGAGTAAACTTGAACACAGATACGCAGTATTTT
NA	TRBJ2-1	once	TRBV23-1	CATSRGPTYNEQFF	TGCGCCACCTCCCGAGGGCCTACCTACAATGAGCAGTTCTTC
NA	TRBJ1-4	once	TRBV30	CAWRRGGPSEKLFF	TGTGCCTGGAGACGGGGGGGTCCGAGTGAAAAACTGTTTTTT
NA	TRBJ1-1	NA	TRBV19	CASSIQGQVPEAFF	TGTGCCAGTAGTATACAGGGGCAAGTCCCTGAAGCTTTCTTT
NA	TRBJ1-1	NA	TRBV5-1	CASSLSQNTEAFF	TGCGCCAGCAGCTTATCCCAGAACACTGAAGCTTTCTTT
NA	TRBJ1-1	few	TRBV7-3	CASSRDSFAMNTEAFF	TGTGCCAGCAGCCGCGACAGTTTCGCGATGAACACTGAAGCTTTCTTT
NA	TRBJ1-5	NA	TRBV11-2	CASSRGRSGNQPQHF	TGTGCCAGCAGCCGGGGGAGGAGTGGCAATCAGCCCCAGCATTTT
TRBD2	TRBJ2-2	NA	TRBV7-8	CASSPPGRAGETGELFF	TGTGCCAGCAGCCCCCCCGGGAGAGCGGGGGAGACCGGGGAGCTGTTTTTT
TRBD1	TRBJ1-1	NA	TRBV29-1	CSVAPGTGNTEAFF	TGCAGCGTTGCCCCCGGGACAGGGAACACTGAAGCTTTCTTT
NA	TRBJ2-7	NA	TRBV5-1	CASSLGVAVYEQYF	TGCGCCAGCAGCTTGGGAGTAGCCGTATACGAGCAGTACTTC
TRBD1	TRBJ1-2	NA	TRBV28	CASSSEWDRGDGNYGYTF	TGTGCCAGCAGTTCGGAATGGGACAGGGGTGACGGAAACTATGGCTACACCTTC
TRBD2	TRBJ2-2	NA	TRBV30	CASGGEGAGELFF	TGTGCCTCGGGGGGGGAGGGTGCCGGGGAGCTGTTTTTT
TRBD1	TRBJ1-4	NA	TRBV5-1	CASSLVQGAREKLFF	TGCGCCAGCAGCTTGGTTCAGGGGGCGAGAGAAAAACTGTTTTTT
NA	TRBJ2-2	NA	TRBV9	CASSVTSTGELFF	TGTGCCAGCAGCGTAACCAGCACCGGGGAGCTGTTTTTT
NA	TRBJ1-1	NA	TRBV10-3	CAISDWDKIHSEAFF	TGTGCCATCAGTGATTGGGACAAAATTCATTCTGAAGCTTTCTTT
TRBD2	TRBJ2-1	NA	TRBV9	CASSINRLASYNEQFF	TGTGCCAGCAGCATAAACCGACTAGCGTCCTACAATGAGCAGTTCTTC
NA	TRBJ2-7	NA	TRBV6-1	CASSSLLQSYEQYF	TGTGCCAGCAGCTCGCTCTTACAATCCTACGAGCAGTACTTC
TRBD1	TRBJ1-6	NA	TRBV19	CASMGQGSSPLHF	TGTGCCAGTATGGGACAGGGAAGTTCACCCCTCCACTTT
NA	TRBJ1-4	few	TRBV11-3	CASSNRNEKLFF	TGTGCCAGCAGCAACAGAAATGAAAAACTGTTTTTT
TRBD1	TRBJ1-3	once	TRBV7-9	CASSFTGENTIYF	TGTGCCAGCAGCTTCACAGGGGAGAACACCATATATTTT
TRBD2	TRBJ2-4	once	TRBV27	CASSFGGRDIQYF	TGTGCCAGCAGTTTTGGAGGGAGGGACATTCAGTACTTC
NA	TRBJ1-1	once	TRBV29-1	CSVADRRNTEAFF	TGCAGCGTGGCTGACAGGAGGAACACTGAAGCTTTCTTT
TRBD2	TRBJ2-7	NA	TRBV27	CASSLFGASGNYEQYF	TGTGCCAGCAGTTTATTTGGGGCTAGCGGGAACTACGAGCAGTACTTC
TRBD1	TRBJ1-1	NA	TRBV13	CASSLRVIQGEGTEAFF	TGTGCCAGCAGCTTACGGGTAATACAGGGGGAGGGCACTGAAGCTTTCTTT
NA	TRBJ2-2	few	TRBV19	CASSGKGGELFF	TGTGCCAGTAGCGGGAAGGGCGGGGAGCTGTTTTTT
TRBD1	TRBJ2-7	few	TRBV2	CASTRTGGEQYF	TGTGCCAGCACCCGGACAGGGGGCGAGCAGTACTTC
NA	TRBJ1-1	NA	TRBV7-9	CASSFDSDWVNMNTEAFF	TGTGCCAGCAGCTTTGATTCCGACTGGGTGAACATGAACACTGAAGCTTTCTTT
TRBD2	TRBJ2-7	NA	TRBV7-2	CASSPGTSGSDEQYF	TGTGCCAGCAGCCCTGGGACTAGCGGGAGCGACGAGCAGTACTTC
TRBD1	TRBJ1-1	once	TRBV15	CATSMFNSPGQMNTEAFF	TGTGCCACCAGCATGTTCAACTCACCGGGACAGATGAACACTGAAGCTTTCTTT
NA	TRBJ1-1	NA	TRBV6-1	CASSEVRLMGAMNTEAFF	TGTGCCAGCAGTGAAGTTCGACTAATGGGGGCGATGAACACTGAAGCTTTCTTT
NA	TRBJ2-5	NA	TRBV20-1	CSATGETQYF	TGCAGTGCTACCGGGGAGACCCAGTACTTC
TRBD1	TRBJ2-7	NA	TRBV9	CASSRYRGHSYEQYF	TGTGCCAGCAGCCGTTACAGGGGGCACTCCTACGAGCAGTACTTC
TRBD1	TRBJ1-2	few	TRBV28	CASSLGGQETYGYTF	TGTGCCAGCAGCCTTGGCGGACAGGAAACATATGGCTACACCTTC
NA	TRBJ2-7	NA	TRBV10-2	CASIPTPYYEQYF	TGCGCCAGCATTCCGACACCCTATTACGAGCAGTACTTC
TRBD1	TRBJ2-7	NA	TRBV11-2	CASSLNQGAASYEQYF	TGTGCCAGCAGCTTAAACCAGGGGGCAGCCTCCTACGAGCAGTACTTC
TRBD1	TRBJ1-5	NA	TRBV28	CASSSRTGSNQPQHF	TGTGCCAGCAGTTCTCGGACAGGGAGCAATCAGCCCCAGCATTTT
NA	TRBJ1-2	NA	TRBV6-1	CASSDQVHNGYTF	TGTGCCAGCAGTGATCAAGTTCACAATGGCTACACCTTC
TRBD1	TRBJ1-2	NA	TRBV28	CASRALSGQPFYGYTF	TGTGCCAGCAGGGCTCTCTCGGGACAGCCCTTCTATGGCTACACCTTC
NA	TRBJ1-1	NA	TRBV15	CATSREGRLGNTEAFF	TGTGCCACCAGCAGAGAGGGCAGGCTGGGGAACACTGAAGCTTTCTTT